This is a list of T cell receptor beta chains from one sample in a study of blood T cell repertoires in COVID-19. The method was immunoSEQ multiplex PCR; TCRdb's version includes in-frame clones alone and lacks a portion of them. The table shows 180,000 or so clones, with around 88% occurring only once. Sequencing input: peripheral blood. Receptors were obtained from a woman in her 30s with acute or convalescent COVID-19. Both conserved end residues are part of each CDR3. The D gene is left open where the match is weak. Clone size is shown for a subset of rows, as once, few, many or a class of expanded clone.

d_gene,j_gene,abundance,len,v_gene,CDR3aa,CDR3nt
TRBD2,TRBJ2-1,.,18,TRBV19,CASRGTSGSGGGYNEQFF,TGTGCCAGTAGAGGGACTAGCGGGAGTGGAGGGGGCTACAATGAGCAGTTCTTC
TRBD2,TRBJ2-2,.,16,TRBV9,CASSAAGGRAPGELFF,TGTGCCAGCAGCGCCGCTGGGGGGAGGGCCCCCGGGGAGCTGTTTTTT
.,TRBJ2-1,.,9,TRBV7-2,CASSFGQFF,TGTGCCAGCAGCTTCGGGCAGTTCTTC
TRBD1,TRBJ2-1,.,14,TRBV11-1,CASSWTGGRNEQFF,TGTGCCAGCAGCTGGACAGGGGGCAGGAATGAGCAGTTCTTC
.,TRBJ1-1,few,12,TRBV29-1,CSVDGGLTEAFF,TGCAGCGTGGACGGGGGGCTCACTGAAGCTTTCTTT
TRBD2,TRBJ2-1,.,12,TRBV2,CASTREGNEQFF,TGTGCCAGCACTAGGGAGGGCAATGAGCAGTTCTTC
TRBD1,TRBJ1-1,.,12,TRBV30,CAWSPGGEYAFF,TGTGCCTGGAGTCCAGGGGGCGAGTATGCTTTCTTT
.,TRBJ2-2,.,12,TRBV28,CASSSRSRELFF,TGTGCCAGCAGTTCCCGGTCGAGGGAGCTGTTTTTT
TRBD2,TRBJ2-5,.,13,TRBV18,CASSPGGSETQYF,TGTGCCAGCTCACCAGGCGGGAGCGAGACCCAGTACTTC
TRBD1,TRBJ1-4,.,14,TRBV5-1,CASSLGTANEKLFF,TGCGCCAGCAGCCTCGGGACAGCGAATGAAAAACTGTTTTTT
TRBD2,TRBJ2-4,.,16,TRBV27,CASRFNTGLAGNIQYF,TGTGCCAGCAGATTTAATACAGGACTAGCGGGAAATATTCAGTACTTC
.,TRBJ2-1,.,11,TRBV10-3,CASSGSNEQFF,TGTGCCTCCTCCGGGAGCAATGAGCAGTTCTTC
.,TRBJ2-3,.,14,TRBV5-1,CASSLAESTDTQYF,TGCGCCAGCAGCTTGGCGGAGAGCACAGATACGCAGTATTTT
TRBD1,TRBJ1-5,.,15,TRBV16,CASSQLGQVGQPQHF,TGTGCCAGCAGCCAATTGGGACAGGTGGGCCAGCCCCAGCATTTT
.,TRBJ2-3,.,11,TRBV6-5,CASTFTDTQYF,TGTGCCAGCACCTTCACAGATACGCAGTATTTT
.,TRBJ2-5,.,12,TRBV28,CATREGWETQYF,TGTGCCACCCGGGAAGGGTGGGAGACCCAGTACTTC
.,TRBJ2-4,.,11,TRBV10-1,CAMSGENIQYF,TGCGCCATGTCCGGGGAAAACATTCAGTACTTC